This TCR beta chain was recorded in a study of blood T cell repertoires in COVID-19. Overall study context: The cDNA or gDNA used as material had been derived from T cells, B-cell-depleted T cells, or PBMCs.

Participant-given clinical history determined each cohort assignment. Among Cohort 3 donors, those recovered had two negative PCRs, clearance, or symptom resolution. V gave up 6 bases and J gave up 1 base, with 10 bases separating them. Germline V CDR1 and CDR2: MNHEY, SVGAGI. The CDR3 extends over 13 amino acids. Sequencing used immunoSEQ multiplex PCR; TCRdb keeps in-frame clones, though not all of them. The repertoire consists of over 250,000 clones, with approximately 88% occurring once and the leading ten covering just under 9%. The sample holds one count of this clone. Input material: PBMCs or T cells enriched from blood (not recorded which). This chain joins TRBV6-5 and TRBJ2-7; TRBD2 might be the D (6 bases). The TCR sequence derives from a young woman who had recovered from COVID-19. CDR3 sequence reads: CASRKGLSYEQYF. CDR3 coding DNA: TGTGCCAGCAGGAAGGGACTTTCCTACGAGCAGTACTTC.